This T cell receptor (beta chain) stems from a study of regulatory and conventional T cells in RAG deficiency. The repertoire was sequenced with immunoSEQ multiplex PCR; TCRdb's copy has only in-frame clones and lacks some. The data show 30,000 to 35,000 clones, more than 80% seen once. The data also belong to a second study, concerning regulatory T cells. That source notes: Primers: 52 TRBV forward and 13 TRBJ reverse.

Material: CD8+ T cells sorted from blood. The sequence derives from a human donor in good health.

CDR3 region: CASSQGDVSYEQYF. CDR3 nucleotides: TGCGCCAGCAGCCAGGGGGACGTGTCCTACGAGCAGTACTTC. The rearrangement joins TRBV4-3 to TRBJ2-7; D is perhaps TRBD1 or TRBD2 (5 bases each). The germline V gene has CDR1 LGHNA and CDR2 YSLEER. V was clipped by 3 bases and J by 1 base, with 10 bases between them. This CDR3 has 14 amino acids.